These 13 T cell receptor beta chains were all obtained from the same sample, sequenced in a study of shared clonotypes between healthy human individuals. Clones were sequenced by immunoSEQ multiplex PCR, and TCRdb holds only the in-frame ones, with some missing. The sample records fewer than 2.5 million clones, 93% being singletons. Sequenced input: naive CD4+ T cells from PBMCs. As to subset: CD45RA+ positively selected. The origin of the receptors is a man between 18 and 35 years old in good health. Some clones in this sample may be carry-over from other donors' samples.

This chain joins TRBV2 and TRBJ2-7; the D gene is possibly TRBD2 (6 bases). The V gene lost 2 bases and the J gene lost 6 bases, with 14 bases spanning the gap. Germline V gene lookup returns CDR1 SNHLY and CDR2 FYNNEI. This CDR3 comprises 14 residues. CDR3 nucleotide sequence: TGTGCCAGCAGTGAACGGGGGAGTGGCGGCGAGCAGTACTTC. This codes for CASSERGSGGEQYF.

J is TRBJ2-2 and V is TRBV7-6; D not certain. Germline assignment: CDR1 SGHVS and CDR2 FNYEAQ. The CDR3 is 16 amino acids. The V and J ends lost 1 base and 1 base respectively, with 10 bases between them. DNA of the CDR3: TGTGCCAGCAGCTTAGAATACAGCCGGAACACCGGGGAGCTGTTTTTT. This sequence encodes CASSLEYSRNTGELFF.

This chain links TRBV10-3 with TRBJ2-7, with TRBD2 matching 14 bases. J was trimmed by 6 bases and V by 10 bases; bases with no gene match: 14. Germline CDR1 ENHRY, CDR2 SYGVKD. CDR3 length: 16 amino acids. DNA for the CDR3: TGTGCCACCGGGACTAGCGGGAGAGTCGTTCAGGGCGAGCAGTACTTC. As protein: CATGTSGRVVQGEQYF.

The chain couples TRBV7-8 to TRBJ2-7; 8 bases line up with TRBD2. Germline CDR1 reads SGHVS; CDR2 reads FQNEAQ. The CDR3 is 14 residues long. The V gene end was trimmed by 8 bases and the J gene end by 5 bases; junction bases not matched to a gene: 11. The CDR3 nucleotides are TGTGCCAGCGGGCTTAGCGGGAATTTCGACGAGCAGTACTTC. Its protein product is CASGLSGNFDEQYF.

The V and J genes are TRBV5-1 and TRBJ1-4, with D maybe TRBD1 (5 bases). Trimming shortened V by 4 bases and J by 8 bases, and 18 bases separated the two germline ends. This CDR3 is 15 amino acids long. The germline V gene encodes CDR1 SGHRS and CDR2 YFSETQ. The CDR3 loop reads CASSQGPTIGEKLFF. CDR3 DNA: TGCGCCAGCAGCCAGGGACCCACGATAGGAGAAAAACTGTTTTTT.

This rearrangement joins TRBV25-1 to TRBJ1-6, with D perhaps matching TRBD1 (5 bases). V dropped 3 bases and J dropped 8 bases, with 17 bases sitting between them. There are 16 residues in the CDR3. Germline values: CDR1 MGHDK, CDR2 SYGVNS. CDR3 DNA sequence: TGTGCCAGCAGTGATACCCGGGGGGTGGCGGATTCACCCCTCCACTTT. Translated, it gives CASSDTRGVADSPLHF.

As for this clone: This may arise from a read error, as a much more abundant clone is one base away. The CDR3 DNA follows: TGTGCCAGCAGCTTAGAGAGGAACACTGAAGCTTTCTTT. Translated: CASSLERNTEAFF. The J gene is TRBJ1-1, the V gene TRBV11-2; D gene ambiguous. This CDR3 comprises 13 residues. The V and J ends lost 0 bases and 1 base respectively, with 3 bases between them. Germline V gives CDR1 SGHAT, CDR2 FQNNGV.

The chain employs TRBV7-9 and TRBJ1-1, with TRBD1 matching 10 bases. Germline V CDR1 and CDR2: SEHNR, FQNEAQ (reference sequence). The CDR3 runs to 15 residues. With 3 bases clipped from V and 5 bases from J, the junction kept 6 bases outside the gene matches. DNA of the CDR3: TGTGCCAGCAGCTTGGGGACAGGGGTAGAAACTGAAGCTTTCTTT. It specifies CASSLGTGVETEAFF.

Notes on this clone: The same CDR3 can be traced to other DNA sequences in this sample. V usage is TRBV7-3 and J usage is TRBJ2-3, with 7 bases aligning to TRBD2. Germline loops: CDR1 SGHTA, CDR2 FQGTGA. The CDR3 sequence is 15 residues long. V gave up 1 base and J gave up 3 bases; unmatched junction bases: 4. The CDR3 spells CASSLIAGVTDTQYF. CDR3 DNA: TGTGCCAGCAGCTTAATCGCGGGAGTGACAGATACGCAGTATTTT.

J is TRBJ1-5 and V is TRBV30; the D is unclear. Germline loops: CDR1 GTSNPN, CDR2 SVGIG (reference sequence). Trimming left V 0 bases short and J 6 bases short, with 12 bases between. There are 14 residues in the CDR3. The CDR3 sequence: CAWSVGQVGQPQHF. As DNA, the CDR3 is TGTGCCTGGAGTGTAGGGCAGGTGGGTCAGCCCCAGCATTTT.

The J gene is TRBJ2-4, the V gene TRBV7-2; a weak D match, TRBD2 (5 bases). CDR1 and CDR2 (germline): SGHTA, FQGNSA. This CDR3 has 11 residues. The ends were cut back, 6 bases at V and 10 bases at J, with 10 bases in the middle. CDR3: CASSYREIQYF. CDR3 in DNA: TGTGCCAGCAGTTATCGGGAAATTCAGTACTTC.

This clone has more than one count but fewer than ten. The chain is built from TRBV10-3 and TRBJ2-1, with D perhaps TRBD1 (6 bases). V was clipped by 4 bases and J by 5 bases, with 12 bases between them. The CDR3 covers 14 residues. Per the germline V gene, CDR1 is ENHRY and CDR2 is SYGVKD. CDR3 in amino acids: CAISGYNRDNEQFF. CDR3 nucleotides: TGTGCCATCAGTGGCTATAACAGGGACAATGAGCAGTTCTTC.

This chain uses TRBV7-3 with TRBJ1-1; perhaps TRBD1 as D (6 bases). Germline-derived CDR1 and CDR2 are SGHTA and FQGTGA. Trimming took 5 bases from V and 2 from J, leaving 12 bases between them. The CDR3 runs 14 residues. The CDR3 sequence is CASSPTGTNTEAFF. The CDR3 DNA follows: TGTGCCAGCAGCCCCACAGGGACTAACACTGAAGCTTTCTTT.